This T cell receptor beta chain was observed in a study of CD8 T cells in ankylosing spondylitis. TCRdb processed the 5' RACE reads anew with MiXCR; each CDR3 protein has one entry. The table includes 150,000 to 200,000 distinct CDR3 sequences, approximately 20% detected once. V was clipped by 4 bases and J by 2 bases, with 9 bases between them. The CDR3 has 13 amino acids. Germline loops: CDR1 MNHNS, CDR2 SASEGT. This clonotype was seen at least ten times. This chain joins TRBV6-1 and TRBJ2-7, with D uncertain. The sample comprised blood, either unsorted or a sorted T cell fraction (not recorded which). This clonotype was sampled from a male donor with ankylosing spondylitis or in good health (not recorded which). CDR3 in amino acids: CASSAAPPYEQYF. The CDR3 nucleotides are TGTGCCAGCAGTGCCGCCCCGCCCTACGAGCAGTACTTC.